A few counts support the clone carrying this T cell receptor (beta chain). Amplification yielded TCR beta CDR3 regions, with RNA transcripts as the source. RT-PCR in the first round (using the HTBI primer set) targeted the TCR CDR3. One entry per CDR3 protein, called by TCRdb with MiXCR from the multiplex PCR reads. The table records about 360,000 distinct CDR3 sequences, 19% of them present only once. The source of the sample is a study of T cells in Graves' hyperthyroidism and ophthalmopathy. CDR3 length: 13 amino acids. Germline CDR1 DFQATT, CDR2 SNEGSKA (reference sequence). The V and J ends lost 0 bases and 4 bases respectively, with 9 bases between them.

The receptor was derived from a woman aged 18-29 years with Graves' hyperthyroidism. The chain links TRBV20-1 to TRBJ1-2, with D possibly matching TRBD1 (5 bases). The specimen was blood. CDR3 sequence: CSARDGGSYGYTF. The CDR3 DNA reads as TGCAGTGCTAGAGATGGGGGTTCCTATGGCTACACCTTC.